Included here is one TCR beta chain sequence, with context. No antigen is known for it. Germline CDR1 is DFQATT and CDR2 is SNEGSKA (reference sequence). V lost 5 bases, J lost 8 bases, and 12 bases lay in between. The CDR3 loop spans 11 amino acids. This sample is drawn from a study of cytomegalovirus exposure and HLA in healthy donors. Sequencing used immunoSEQ multiplex PCR; TCRdb keeps in-frame clones, though not all of them. Among almost 200,000 clones listed, about 81% were seen once. General study points: Reportedly, cytomegalovirus status was diagnosed with high sensitivity and specificity. TCR clusters originating in the first cohort tended to co-occur in the roughly 120 validation repertoires, according to a later analysis. As confirmed in vitro, three CMV-associated chains were specific for CMV antigens. Researchers counted around 180 TCR beta chains as cytomegalovirus-associated.

This sequence joins TRBV20-1 and TRBJ1-2, with TRBD1 as a possible D gene (6 bases). This receptor was obtained from a woman aged 25 to 39 in good health and CMV-seronegative. The specimen was PBMCs. CDR3 region: CSADYRDGYTF. DNA for the CDR3: TGCAGTGCTGATTACAGGGACGGCTACACCTTC.